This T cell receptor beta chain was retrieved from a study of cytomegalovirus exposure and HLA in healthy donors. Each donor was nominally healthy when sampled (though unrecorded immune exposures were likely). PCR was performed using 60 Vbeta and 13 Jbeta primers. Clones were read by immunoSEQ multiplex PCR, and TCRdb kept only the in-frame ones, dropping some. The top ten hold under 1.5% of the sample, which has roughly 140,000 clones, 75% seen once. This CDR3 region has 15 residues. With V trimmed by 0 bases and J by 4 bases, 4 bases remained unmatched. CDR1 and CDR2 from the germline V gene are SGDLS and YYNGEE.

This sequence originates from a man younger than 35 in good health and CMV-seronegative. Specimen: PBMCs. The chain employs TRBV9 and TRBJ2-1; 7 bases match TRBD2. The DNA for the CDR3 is TGTGCCAGCAGCGTAGGGCTAGCGGATTACAATGAGCAGTTCTTC. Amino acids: CASSVGLADYNEQFF.